This T cell receptor beta chain derives from a study of T cells in Graves' hyperthyroidism and ophthalmopathy. Amplification yielded TCR beta CDR3 regions, with RNA transcripts as the source. HTBI primers were the set used in a first-round RT-PCR of the TCR CDR3. MiXCR was run by TCRdb on the multiplex PCR reads, yielding one entry per CDR3 protein. The sample has some 620,000 distinct CDR3 sequences; 16% are singletons. This clonotype was counted many times. V lost 3 bases and J 5 bases, leaving 8 bases between the germline ends. The CDR3 length is 13 residues. The germline V gene encodes CDR1 SNHLY and CDR2 FYNNEI. Patients counted as stable if ophthalmopathy did not develop within 18 months.

V usage is TRBV2 and J usage is TRBJ2-1, with D unresolved. Material for sequencing was blood. The source of this sequence is a woman in her twenties or thirties with Graves' hyperthyroidism. The CDR3 region has the DNA TGTGCCAGCAGTGATCGAGCTCACAATGAGCAGTTCTTC. Its translation: CASSDRAHNEQFF.